This T cell receptor (beta chain) derives from a study of blood T cell repertoires in COVID-19 (dated by TCRdb to about 2020). As for the study more broadly: Samples from collaborators originated in the United States, Italy and Spain and spanned both the acute and convalescent phases of COVID-19. The prospective study material was composed of cDNA or gDNA derived from T cells, B-cell-depleted T cells, or PBMCs. Subjects who had been exposed to COVID-19, were actively infected with it, or had recovered from it provided the deeply sampled blood TCRbeta repertoires that made up the dataset. A freely available public database, intended as a resource for researchers studying the immune response to SARS-CoV-2, is where the repertoires were released. The samples were drawn from two sources: the first 160 participants of the ongoing ImmuneRACE study, and 1,000 to 1,500 subjects contributed by 6 global collaborators. A de-identified subject ID, COVID-19 status, age in years and sex were almost always included in the sample metadata. Where available, HLA class I and class II types were obtained from metadata supplied by the sample provider rather than from assay-based typing.

Here V drops 1 base and J drops 4 bases, and the junction holds 6 bases not matched to any gene. The cysteine opens and the phenylalanine closes a CDR3 of 16 amino acids. The entry retains the CDR3 DNA only, 48 bases that are in frame from base 1. CDR1 and CDR2 were assigned from the germline V gene as SGHAT and FQNNGV. TCRbeta CDR3 regions were amplified from genomic DNA by means of the immunoSEQ Assay, a bias-controlled multiplex PCR. The authors processed their data as follows. Nucleated cell counts per sample were estimated from amplification of reference gene primers within the assay. Sequence reads were collapsed and filtered to measure the absolute abundance of every unique TCRbeta CDR3 rearrangement. Productive Simpson clonality was computed per sample as the square root of Simpson's diversity index over productive rearrangements. Not all clones reach the TCRdb copy of this immuneACCESS table, which keeps in-frame sequences only. Checked studies attribute under half of the gap to unresolved V genes and leave the rest unexplained. V, J and clone size are taken as reported in that table, and D and trimming were inferred from the DNA itself. The sample table lists more than 45,000 clones, 85% to 90% of them with a count of one. The ten most abundant clones make up 16% of the sample.

Notes on this clone: Its antigen is unknown. Per-base qualities were not stored, and no clone one base away is much larger.

Results and caveats for the whole study, not just this receptor: The quantity of clinical and demographic metadata differed by source and by participant and was supplied without curation.

Collaborating institutions collected whole blood in K2EDTA tubes following their own protocols. For TCRbeta analysis, collaborator samples were shipped as frozen whole blood, as isolated PBMCs, or as DNA extracted from either sample type. Sequenced: peripheral blood. Recombination joined TRBV11-2 with TRBJ2-5; TRBD2 lines up with 10 middle nucleotides. The clonotype originates from a human donor in a cohort sampled during active COVID-19. In nucleotide form, the sequence is TGTGCCAGCAGCTTAGGGGGGACTAGCGTGGCAGAGACCCAGTACTTC. Its translation is CASSLGGTSVAETQYF.